This T cell receptor beta chain appears in the sequencing data of a study of T cell changes during pregnancy in multiple sclerosis. Measured with immunoSEQ multiplex PCR; TCRdb has only the in-frame clones, and not every one. Among some 46,000 clones listed, approximately 92% were seen once. The CDR3 is 22 amino acids. V trimming: 2 bases; J trimming: 2 bases; junction bases outside the gene matches: 18. Germline CDR1 reads SGHVS; CDR2 reads FNYEAQ. The TCR was taken from a female donor with multiple sclerosis, enrolled in a pregnancy study. The sample taken for sequencing was peripheral blood. The rearrangement uses TRBV7-6 and TRBJ2-6; the match to TRBD2 covers 10 bases. DNA of the CDR3: TGTGCCAGCAGCTTAAACCCCACTAGCGGGAAATCGAACTGGACTGGGGCCAACGTCCTGACTTTC. Protein: CASSLNPTSGKSNWTGANVLTF.